The 19 T cell receptor beta chains below were found in one sample sequenced in a study of blood T cell repertoires in COVID-19. Using immunoSEQ multiplex PCR, the repertoire was profiled, and TCRdb retains in-frame clones only, with some absent. The sample gives about 25,000 clones, about 89% of which show up once; 4.5% to 6.5% is in the top ten. Sequencing used peripheral blood. These receptor sequences come from a man over 45 with active COVID-19.

Note on this clone: Germline is not matched at one junction end, which may reflect a read error. The V and J genes are TRBV7-7 and TRBJ2-5, with TRBD2 identical over 7 bases. Germline V CDR1 and CDR2: SSHAT, FNYEAQ (reference sequence). The CDR3 is made up of 15 amino acids. This chain's CDR3 is CASSRASGRQETQYF. The CDR3 DNA reads as TGTGCTAGCAGCCGAGCTAGCGGACGGCAAGAGACCCAGTACTTC.

The chain has TRBV28 and TRBJ2-5; D ambiguous. The V end lost 2 bases, the J end lost 5 bases, and 9 bases lay between the germline ends. The CDR3 extends over 13 amino acids. The V gene's germline CDR1 is MDHEN and CDR2 SYDVKM. The CDR3 here is CASSLEHVETQYF. CDR3 coding DNA: TGTGCCAGCAGTTTAGAGCATGTGGAGACCCAGTACTTC.

The chain employs TRBV27 and TRBJ2-1; D is possibly TRBD2 (6 bases). Trimming took off 2 bases at V and 4 bases at J, with 9 bases between the two ends. The CDR3 totals 14 residues. Germline V gives CDR1 MNHEY, CDR2 SMNVEV (reference sequence). CDR3 DNA sequence: TGTGCCAGCAGTTTAGGAGGGAGGTACAATGAGCAGTTCTTC. It encodes CASSLGGRYNEQFF.

Comment on this clone: Other DNA sequences within the sample encode an identical CDR3. This chain uses TRBV9 with TRBJ2-5, with 11 nucleotides matching TRBD2. Germline CDR1 and CDR2: SGDLS and YYNGEE. This CDR3 is built from 14 residues. V shed 2 bases, J shed 5 bases, and the junction held 2 bases outside the gene matches. The CDR3 nucleotides are TGTGCCAGCAGCGTTAGCGGGGGGGCTGAGACCCAGTACTTC. This codes for CASSVSGGAETQYF. Filled out from reference TRBV9 and TRBJ2-5, the complete variable domain reads DSGVTQTPKHLITATGQRVTLRCSPRSGDLSVYWYQQSLDQGLQFLIQYYNGEERAKGNILERFSAQQFPDLHSELNLSSLELGDSALYFCASSVSGGAETQYFGPGTRLLVL.

This clone was detected only once. The gene calls are TRBV20-1 and TRBJ2-7, with TRBD1 matching 8 bases. The J segment lost 7 bases and the V segment lost 3 bases, leaving 8 bases of the junction unmatched. Germline V gene lookup returns CDR1 DFQATT and CDR2 SNEGSKA (reference sequence). The length of the CDR3 is 13 residues. CDR3 DNA: TGCAGTGCTAGTCAGCCAGGGGGCTGGGAGCAGTACTTC. Protein product: CSASQPGGWEQYF.

The chain has TRBV7-6 and TRBJ2-1; 8 positions agree with TRBD2. J was trimmed by 4 bases and V by 0 bases; bases with no gene match: 8. CDR3 length: 17 amino acids. CDR1 is SGHVS and CDR2 is FNYEAQ in the germline V gene. CDR3 in amino acids: CASSLARSGRLYNEQFF. In DNA form, the CDR3 reads TGTGCCAGCAGCTTAGCGCGGAGCGGGAGATTATACAATGAGCAGTTCTTC.

V usage is TRBV27 and J usage is TRBJ1-2; 9 nucleotides align to TRBD1. The V gene's germline CDR1 is MNHEY and CDR2 SMNVEV (reference sequence). Unmatched junction bases numbered 4, after V lost 5 bases and J lost 0 bases. CDR3 length equals 15 residues. The CDR3, as DNA: TGTGCCAGCAGTACCCGGGACAGGGCTAACTATGGCTACACCTTC. This codes for CASSTRDRANYGYTF.

CDR3: CASRPDHGTGVGEQYF. The CDR3 DNA is TGTGCCAGTAGACCAGACCATGGGACAGGGGTGGGCGAGCAGTACTTC. The rearrangement links TRBV19 to TRBJ2-7; 10 positions agree with TRBD1. The germline V gene encodes CDR1 LNHDA and CDR2 SQIVND (reference sequence). This CDR3 has 16 amino acids. V lost 6 bases and J lost 6; bases outside the gene matches: 14.

The chain uses TRBV11-3 and TRBJ2-3, with D tentatively TRBD2 (7 bases). The V end lost 0 bases, the J end lost 4 bases, and 17 bases lay between the germline ends. Germline CDR1 SGHNT, CDR2 YENEEA. The CDR3 is 17 residues long. The CDR3 here is CASSLDRGGGFADTQYF. Here the CDR3 DNA reads TGTGCCAGCAGCTTAGATCGAGGGGGGGGTTTTGCAGATACGCAGTATTTT. The complete variable domain, with remaining parts taken from reference TRBV11-3 and TRBJ2-3, reads EAGVVQSPRYKIIEKKQPVAFWCNPISGHNTLYWYLQNLGQGPELLIRYENEEAVDDSQLPKDRFSAERLKGVDSTLKIQPAELGDSAVYLCASSLDRGGGFADTQYFGPGTRLTVL.

The genes are TRBV27 and TRBJ2-3; 7 nucleotides line up with TRBD2. The CDR3 totals 18 residues. J gave up 4 bases and V 5 bases, and 18 bases lay outside the gene matches. Germline CDR1 reads MNHEY; CDR2 reads SMNVEV (reference sequence). This CDR3 reads CASSLGTGRGPSADTQYF. CDR3 sequence (DNA): TGTGCCAGCAGTCTCGGGACGGGGAGGGGTCCTTCGGCAGATACGCAGTATTTT.

The J gene is TRBJ2-7, the V gene TRBV19, with D possibly TRBD1 on 6 matching bases. Per germline, CDR1 LNHDA and CDR2 SQIVND (reference sequence). Trimming took off 1 base at V and 3 bases at J, with 13 bases between the two ends. The CDR3 consists of 15 residues. CDR3 sequence: CASSIGEGVYYEQYF. CDR3 DNA sequence: TGTGCCAGTAGTATAGGAGAGGGGGTCTACTACGAGCAGTACTTC.

V gene TRBV7-9 combines with J gene TRBJ1-6; 7 bases line up with TRBD1. Germline CDR1 SEHNR, CDR2 FQNEAQ (reference sequence). V lost 4 bases and J lost 4; bases outside the gene matches: 16. CDR3 length: 19 amino acids. CDR3: CASSWADGTAHRYNSPLHF. The CDR3 coding sequence is TGTGCCAGCAGCTGGGCCGACGGGACAGCGCATCGATATAATTCACCCCTCCACTTT.

This chain joins TRBV5-1 and TRBJ1-3; perhaps TRBD1 as D (6 bases). Germline V gives CDR1 SGHRS, CDR2 YFSETQ. The V and J ends lost 1 base and 0 bases respectively, with 8 bases between them. The CDR3 has 15 amino acids. The CDR3 DNA reads TGCGCCAGCAGCTTGTGGACAGCCTCTGGAAACACCATATATTTT. Protein product: CASSLWTASGNTIYF.

This clone was picked up one time. The chain carries TRBV15 and TRBJ2-3; 8 bases fit TRBD2. The CDR3 is made up of 15 amino acids. V trimming: 5 bases; J trimming: 6 bases; junction bases outside the gene matches: 10. The germline CDR1 and CDR2 sequences are LNHNV and YYDKDF (reference sequence). CDR3 sequence reads: CATSPELGGGDTQYF. The DNA for the CDR3 is TGTGCCACCAGCCCCGAGTTGGGCGGGGGGGATACGCAGTATTTT. The full variable domain, with the rest looked up from reference TRBV15 and TRBJ2-3, is DAMVIQNPRYQVTQFGKPVTLSCSQTLNHNVMYWYQQKSSQAPKLLFHYYDKDFNNEADTPDNFQSRRPNTSFCFLDIRSPGLGDTAMYLCATSPELGGGDTQYFGPGTRLTVL.

The V call is TRBV9, the J call TRBJ1-1, with 7 bases that match TRBD1. The J segment lost 11 bases and the V segment lost 4 bases, leaving 17 bases of the junction unmatched. This CDR3 is built from 15 residues. Looked up from germline, CDR1 is SGDLS and CDR2 is YYNGEE. The CDR3 DNA reads TGTGCCAGCAGCCCTCTCCGGGGACAGCTGGGTTCGGCTTTCTTT. This codes for CASSPLRGQLGSAFF.

The chain carries TRBV7-6 and TRBJ2-1; no definite D call. CDR3 size: 13 residues. Looked up from germline, CDR1 is SGHVS and CDR2 is FNYEAQ. V was cut by 4 bases and J by 8 bases, with 12 bases left in between. Here the CDR3 DNA reads TGTGCCAGCAGCTCCAGATTGGCGGATGAGCAGTTCTTC. The encoded protein is CASSSRLADEQFF.

The chain combines TRBV19 with TRBJ1-1; 7 nucleotides agree with TRBD1. V was pared by 3 bases and J by 0 bases, with 7 bases of the junction left unmatched. Germline loops: CDR1 LNHDA, CDR2 SQIVND (reference sequence). This CDR3 spans 16 amino acids. The CDR3 loop is CASSIRTGRLNTEAFF. The CDR3 nucleotides are TGTGCCAGTAGTATTAGGACAGGACGATTGAACACTGAAGCTTTCTTT.

The V call is TRBV6-2 or TRBV6-3, the J call TRBJ2-5; 7 bases fit TRBD1. Trimming removed 4 bases from V and 1 base from J; junction bases left unmatched: 3. CDR3 length: 14 residues. CDR1 and CDR2 (germline): MNHEY, SVGEGT. The CDR3 is CASSLGTAQETQYF. The CDR3 region has the DNA TGTGCCAGCAGTTTAGGGACAGCCCAAGAGACCCAGTACTTC.

V is TRBV11-3 and J is TRBJ2-1, with 10 bases that match TRBD2. This CDR3 comprises 14 residues. Per the germline V gene, CDR1 is SGHNT and CDR2 is YENEEA. The V gene end was trimmed by 8 bases and the J gene end by 2 bases; junction bases not matched to a gene: 3. The CDR3 reads CASGTSAAYNEQFF. The CDR3 region has the DNA TGTGCCAGCGGGACTAGCGCCGCCTACAATGAGCAGTTCTTC.